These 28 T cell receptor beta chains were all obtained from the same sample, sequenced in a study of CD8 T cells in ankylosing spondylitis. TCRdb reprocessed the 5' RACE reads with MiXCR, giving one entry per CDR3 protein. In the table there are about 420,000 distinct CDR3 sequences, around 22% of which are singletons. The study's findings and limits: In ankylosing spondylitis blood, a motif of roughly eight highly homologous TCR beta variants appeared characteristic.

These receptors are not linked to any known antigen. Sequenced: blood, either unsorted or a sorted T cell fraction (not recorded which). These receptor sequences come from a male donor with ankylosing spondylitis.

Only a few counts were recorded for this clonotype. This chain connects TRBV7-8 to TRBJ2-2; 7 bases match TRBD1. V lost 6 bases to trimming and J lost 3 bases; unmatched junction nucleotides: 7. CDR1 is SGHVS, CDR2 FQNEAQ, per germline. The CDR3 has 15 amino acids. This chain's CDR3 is CASSLGGAHTGELFF. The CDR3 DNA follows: TGTGCCAGCAGTCTAGGGGGCGCCCACACCGGGGAGCTGTTTTTT.

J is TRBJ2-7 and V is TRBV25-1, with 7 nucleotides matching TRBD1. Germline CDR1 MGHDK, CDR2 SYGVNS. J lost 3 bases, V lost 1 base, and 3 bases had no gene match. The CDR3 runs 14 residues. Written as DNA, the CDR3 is TGTGCCAGCAGTGAATCCGGGACAGACTACGAGCAGTACTTC. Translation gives CASSESGTDYEQYF.

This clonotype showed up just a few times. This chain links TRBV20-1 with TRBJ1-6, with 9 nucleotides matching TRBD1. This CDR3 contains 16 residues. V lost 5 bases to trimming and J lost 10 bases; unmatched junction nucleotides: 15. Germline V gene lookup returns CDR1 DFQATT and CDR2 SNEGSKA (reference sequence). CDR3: CSAAPPGTGGRSPLHF. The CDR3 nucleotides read TGCAGTGCTGCCCCTCCTGGAACAGGGGGCAGATCACCCCTCCACTTT.

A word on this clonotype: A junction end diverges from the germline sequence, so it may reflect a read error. CDR3 in amino acids: CASSQGAKNEQFF. The DNA for the CDR3 is TGCGCCAGCAGTCAAGGGGCGAAGAATGAGCAGTTCTTC. The gene calls are TRBV4-3 and TRBJ2-1; possibly TRBD1 for D (5 bases). Germline CDR1 is LGHNA and CDR2 is YSLEER. The length of the CDR3 is 13 residues.

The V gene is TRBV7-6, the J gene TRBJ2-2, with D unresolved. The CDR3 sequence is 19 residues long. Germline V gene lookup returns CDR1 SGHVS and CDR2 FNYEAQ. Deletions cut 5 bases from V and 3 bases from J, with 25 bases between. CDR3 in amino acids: CASSPPRRSHLFDTGELFF. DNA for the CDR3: TGTGCCAGCAGCCCCCCCCGAAGGAGCCACCTCTTTGACACCGGGGAGCTGTTTTTT.

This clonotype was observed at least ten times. CDR3: CASRDARRGTGEYF. The DNA of the CDR3 is TGTGCCAGCAGAGATGCCCGGAGGGGCACGGGGGAGTATTTT. The chain combines TRBV25-1 with TRBJ2-3; weak D call: TRBD2 (6 bases). V gave up 6 bases and J gave up 13 bases, with 23 bases separating them. CDR3 size: 14 residues. CDR1 is MGHDK and CDR2 is SYGVNS in the germline V gene.

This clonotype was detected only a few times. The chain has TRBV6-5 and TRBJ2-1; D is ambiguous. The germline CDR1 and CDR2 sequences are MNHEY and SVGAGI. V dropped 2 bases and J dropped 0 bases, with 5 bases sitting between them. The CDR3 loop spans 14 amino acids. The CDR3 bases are TGTGCCAGCAGTTACCGTAACTCCTACAATGAGCAGTTCTTC. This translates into CASSYRNSYNEQFF.

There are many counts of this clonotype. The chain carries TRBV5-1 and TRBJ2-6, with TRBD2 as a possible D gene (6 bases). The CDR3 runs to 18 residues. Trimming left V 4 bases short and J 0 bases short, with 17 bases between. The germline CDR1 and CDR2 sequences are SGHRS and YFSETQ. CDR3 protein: CASSPRDLRFSGANVLTF. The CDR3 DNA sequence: TGCGCCAGCAGCCCCAGGGACTTAAGATTCTCTGGGGCCAACGTCCTGACTTTC.

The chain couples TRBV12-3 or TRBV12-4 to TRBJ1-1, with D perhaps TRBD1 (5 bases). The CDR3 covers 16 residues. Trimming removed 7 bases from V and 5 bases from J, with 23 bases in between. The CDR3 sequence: CASTLGMGGGGTEAFF. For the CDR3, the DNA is TGTGCCAGCACCCTAGGGATGGGTGGGGGGGGGACTGAAGCTTTCTTT.

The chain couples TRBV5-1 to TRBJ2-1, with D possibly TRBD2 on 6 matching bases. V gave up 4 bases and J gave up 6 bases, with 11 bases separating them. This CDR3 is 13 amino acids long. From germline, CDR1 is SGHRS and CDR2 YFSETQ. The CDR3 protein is CASSTPGGNEQFF. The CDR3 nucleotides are TGCGCCAGCAGCACCCCCGGGGGCAATGAGCAGTTCTTC.

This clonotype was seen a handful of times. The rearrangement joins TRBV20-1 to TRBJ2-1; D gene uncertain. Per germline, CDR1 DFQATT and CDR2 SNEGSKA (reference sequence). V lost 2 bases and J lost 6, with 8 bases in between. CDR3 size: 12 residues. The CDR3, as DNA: TGCAGTGCTAGATCCATCTTCAATGAGCAGTTCTTC. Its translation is CSARSIFNEQFF.

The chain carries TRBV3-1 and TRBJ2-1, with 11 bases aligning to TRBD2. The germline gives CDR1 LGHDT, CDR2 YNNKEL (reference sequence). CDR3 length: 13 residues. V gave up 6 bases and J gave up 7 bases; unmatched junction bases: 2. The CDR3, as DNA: TGTGCCAGCAGGACTAGCGGGATGAATGAGCAGTTCTTC. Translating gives CASRTSGMNEQFF.

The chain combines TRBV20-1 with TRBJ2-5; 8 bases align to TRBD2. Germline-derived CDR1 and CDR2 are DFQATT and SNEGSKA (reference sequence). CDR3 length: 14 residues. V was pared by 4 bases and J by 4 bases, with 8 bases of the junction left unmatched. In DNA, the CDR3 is TGCAGTGCTAAGGGACTAGGTTCGGTAGAGACCCAGTACTTC. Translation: CSAKGLGSVETQYF.

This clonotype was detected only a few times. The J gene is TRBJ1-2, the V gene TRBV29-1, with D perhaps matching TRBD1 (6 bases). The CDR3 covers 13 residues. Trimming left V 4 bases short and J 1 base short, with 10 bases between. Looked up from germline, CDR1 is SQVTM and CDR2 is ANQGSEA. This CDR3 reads CSVAAGDNYGYTF. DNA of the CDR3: TGCAGCGTTGCAGCAGGGGATAACTATGGCTACACCTTC.

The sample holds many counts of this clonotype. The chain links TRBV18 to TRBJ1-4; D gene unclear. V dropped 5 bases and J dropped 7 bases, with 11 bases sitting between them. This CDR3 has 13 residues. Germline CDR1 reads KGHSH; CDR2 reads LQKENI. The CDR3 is CASSTVDGEKLFF. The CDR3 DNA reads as TGTGCCAGCTCAACCGTCGACGGTGAAAAACTGTTTTTT. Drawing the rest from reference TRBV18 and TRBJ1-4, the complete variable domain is NAGVMQNPRHLVRRRGQEARLRCSPMKGHSHVYWYRQLPEEGLKFMVYLQKENIIDESGMPKERFSAEFPKEGPSILRIQQVVRGDSAAYFCASSTVDGEKLFFGSGTQLSVL.

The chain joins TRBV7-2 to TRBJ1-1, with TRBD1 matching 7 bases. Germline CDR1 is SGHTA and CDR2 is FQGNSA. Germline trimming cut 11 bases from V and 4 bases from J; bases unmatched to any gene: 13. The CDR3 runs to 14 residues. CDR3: CAAGDRVDITEAFF. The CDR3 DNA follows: TGTGCCGCCGGAGACAGGGTAGATATCACTGAAGCTTTCTTT.

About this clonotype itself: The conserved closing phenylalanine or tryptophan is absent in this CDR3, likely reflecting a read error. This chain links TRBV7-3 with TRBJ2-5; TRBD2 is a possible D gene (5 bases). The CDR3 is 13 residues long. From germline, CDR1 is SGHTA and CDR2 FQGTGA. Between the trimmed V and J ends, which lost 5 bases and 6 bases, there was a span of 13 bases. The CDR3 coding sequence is TGTGCCAGCAGCGACGGACTGACAAAGACCCAGTACTCC. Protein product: CASSDGLTKTQYS.

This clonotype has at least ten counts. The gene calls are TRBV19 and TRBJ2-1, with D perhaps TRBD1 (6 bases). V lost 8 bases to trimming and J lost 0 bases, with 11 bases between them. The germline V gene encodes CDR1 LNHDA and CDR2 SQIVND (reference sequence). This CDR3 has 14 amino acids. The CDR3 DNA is TGTGCCAGTCGAGGGGGTAGCTCCTACAATGAGCAGTTCTTC. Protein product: CASRGGSSYNEQFF.

CDR3 residues: CASTWAGEETQYF. The DNA of the CDR3 is TGCGCCAGCACTTGGGCGGGAGAAGAGACCCAGTACTTC. This chain connects TRBV5-1 to TRBJ2-5, with 7 bases matching TRBD2. There are 13 residues in the CDR3. CDR1 and CDR2 from the germline V gene are SGHRS and YFSETQ. J gave up 3 bases and V 6 bases, and 5 bases lay outside the gene matches.

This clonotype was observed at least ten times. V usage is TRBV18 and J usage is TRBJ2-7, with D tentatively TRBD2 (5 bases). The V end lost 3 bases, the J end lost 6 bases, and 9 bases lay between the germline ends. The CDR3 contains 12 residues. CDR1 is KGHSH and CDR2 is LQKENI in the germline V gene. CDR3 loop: CASSPGGSEQYF. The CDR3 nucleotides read TGTGCCAGCTCACCGGGCGGGTCCGAGCAGTACTTC.

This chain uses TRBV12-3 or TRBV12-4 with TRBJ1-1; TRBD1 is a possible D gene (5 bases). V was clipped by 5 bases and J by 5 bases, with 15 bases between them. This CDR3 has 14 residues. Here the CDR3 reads CASSHGDSRTEAFF. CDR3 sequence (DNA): TGTGCCAGCAGTCATGGGGACTCTAGGACTGAAGCTTTCTTT.

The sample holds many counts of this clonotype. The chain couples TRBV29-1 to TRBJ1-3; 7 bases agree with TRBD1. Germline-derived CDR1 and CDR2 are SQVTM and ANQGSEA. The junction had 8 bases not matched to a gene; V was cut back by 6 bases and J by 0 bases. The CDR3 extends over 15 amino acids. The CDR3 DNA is TGCAGCGTCGCCAGGGGGGACAGCTCTGGAAACACCATATATTTT. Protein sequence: CSVARGDSSGNTIYF.

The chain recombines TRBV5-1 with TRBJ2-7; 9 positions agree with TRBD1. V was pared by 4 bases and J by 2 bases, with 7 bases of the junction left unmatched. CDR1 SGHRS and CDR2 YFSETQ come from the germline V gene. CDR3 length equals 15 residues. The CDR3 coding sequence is TGCGCCAGCAGCCCCACGGGACAGGGTGCCTACGAGCAGTACTTC. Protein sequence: CASSPTGQGAYEQYF.

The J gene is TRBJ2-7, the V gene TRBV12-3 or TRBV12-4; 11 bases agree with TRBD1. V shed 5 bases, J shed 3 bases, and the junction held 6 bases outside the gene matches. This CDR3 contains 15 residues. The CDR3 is CASSTPGQGVYEQYF. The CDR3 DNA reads TGTGCCAGCAGTACACCGGGACAGGGGGTCTACGAGCAGTACTTC.

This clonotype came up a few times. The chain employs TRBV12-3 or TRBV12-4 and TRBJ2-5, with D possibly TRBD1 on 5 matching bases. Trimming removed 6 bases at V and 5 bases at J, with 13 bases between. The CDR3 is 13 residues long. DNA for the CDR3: TGTGCCAGCAGCTCAGGGTTTCAGGAGACCCAGTACTTC. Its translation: CASSSGFQETQYF.

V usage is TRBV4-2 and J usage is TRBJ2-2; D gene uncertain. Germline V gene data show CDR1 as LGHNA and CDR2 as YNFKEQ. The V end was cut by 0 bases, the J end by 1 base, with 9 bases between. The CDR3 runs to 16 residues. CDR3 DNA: TGTGCCAGCAGCCAAGATCGGGCAGTGAACACCGGGGAGCTGTTTTTT. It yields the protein CASSQDRAVNTGELFF.

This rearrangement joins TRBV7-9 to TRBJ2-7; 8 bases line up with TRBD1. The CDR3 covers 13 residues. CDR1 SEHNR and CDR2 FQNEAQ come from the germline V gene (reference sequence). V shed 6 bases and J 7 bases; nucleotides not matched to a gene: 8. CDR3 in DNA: TGTGCCAGCAGTCGACAGGGGCCTTGGGAGCAGTACTTC. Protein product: CASSRQGPWEQYF.

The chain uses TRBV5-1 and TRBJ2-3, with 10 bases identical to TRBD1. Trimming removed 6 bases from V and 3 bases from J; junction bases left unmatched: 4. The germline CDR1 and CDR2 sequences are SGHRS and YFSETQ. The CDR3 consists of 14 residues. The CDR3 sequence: CASTKGQGTDTQYF. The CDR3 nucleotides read TGCGCCAGCACTAAGGGACAGGGGACAGATACGCAGTATTTT. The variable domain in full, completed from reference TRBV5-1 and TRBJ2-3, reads KAGVTQTPRYLIKTRGQQVTLSCSPISGHRSVSWYQQTPGQGLQFLFEYFSETQRNKGNFPGRFSGRQFSNSRSEMNVSTLELGDSALYLCASTKGQGTDTQYFGPGTRLTVL.